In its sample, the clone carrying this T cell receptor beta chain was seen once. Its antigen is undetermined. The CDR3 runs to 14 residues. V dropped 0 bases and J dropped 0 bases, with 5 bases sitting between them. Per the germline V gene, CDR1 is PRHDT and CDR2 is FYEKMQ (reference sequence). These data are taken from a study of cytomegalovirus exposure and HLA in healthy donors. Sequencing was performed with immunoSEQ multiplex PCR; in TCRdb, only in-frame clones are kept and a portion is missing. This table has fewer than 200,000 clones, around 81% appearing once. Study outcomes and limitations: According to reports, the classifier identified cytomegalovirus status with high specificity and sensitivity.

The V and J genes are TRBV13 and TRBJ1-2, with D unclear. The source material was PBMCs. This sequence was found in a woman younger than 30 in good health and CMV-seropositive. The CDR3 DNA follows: TGTGCCAGCAGCTTAGGGACATCTAACTATGGCTACACCTTC. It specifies CASSLGTSNYGYTF.